The next 13 T cell receptor beta chains were all read from a single sample in a study of T-cell reconstitution after alpha-beta-depleted transplantation in children. Preparation of the TCRbeta library used unique molecular identifiers. TCRdb reprocessed the PCR reads via MiXCR and lists one record per CDR3 protein. Of 300,000 or so distinct CDR3 sequences in the sample, approximately 23% were seen once. Sample: PBMCs, mostly from graft donor cells, taken 180 days after TCRalphabeta/CD19-depleted stem cell transplant. All receptors derive from a male patient between 10 and 17 years old who had a stem cell transplant for acute lymphoblastic leukemia, so the T cells may come from the graft donor.

This clonotype was detected only a few times. V usage is TRBV5-1 and J usage is TRBJ2-7; TRBD1 agrees at 10 bases. V trimming: 0 bases; J trimming: 3 bases; junction bases outside the gene matches: 6. In germline, CDR1 is SGHRS, CDR2 YFSETQ. This CDR3 is built from 16 residues. The CDR3 reads CASSLDLGDRGYEQYF. The CDR3, as DNA: TGCGCCAGCAGCTTGGACCTTGGGGACAGGGGCTACGAGCAGTACTTC.

This clonotype has only a few counts. The rearrangement joins TRBV10-3 to TRBJ2-7; 11 bases align to TRBD2. The V gene end was trimmed by 4 bases and the J gene end by 5 bases; junction bases not matched to a gene: 4. Per the germline V gene, CDR1 is ENHRY and CDR2 is SYGVKD. This CDR3 is 14 amino acids long. Here the CDR3 reads CAISVSGRADEQYF. The CDR3 DNA reads TGTGCCATCAGTGTTAGCGGGAGGGCCGACGAGCAGTACTTC.

This clonotype was seen only a few times. This chain joins TRBV27 and TRBJ2-7; D is perhaps TRBD1 or TRBD2 (5 bases each). Trimming removed 1 base from V and 4 bases from J, with 8 bases in between. This CDR3 comprises 13 residues. The germline CDR1 and CDR2 sequences are MNHEY and SMNVEV (reference sequence). The CDR3 reads CASSLFGGYEQYF. In DNA, the CDR3 is TGTGCCAGCAGTTTATTTGGGGGTTACGAGCAGTACTTC.

This clonotype was seen ten or more times. The chain links TRBV7-9 to TRBJ2-2, with 7 bases aligning to TRBD1. Germline V gene sequence: CDR1 SEHNR, CDR2 FQNEAQ (reference sequence). CDR3 length: 15 amino acids. J gave up 5 bases and V 4 bases, and 7 bases lay outside the gene matches. This CDR3 reads CASSWRTGETGELFF. As DNA, the CDR3 is TGTGCCAGCAGCTGGCGGACAGGAGAAACCGGGGAGCTGTTTTTT. Complete variable domain (other parts from reference TRBV7-9 and TRBJ2-2): DTGVSQNPRHKITKRGQNVTFRCDPISEHNRLYWYRQTLGQGPEFLTYFQNEAQLEKSRLLSDRFSAERPKGSFSTLEIQRTEQGDSAMYLCASSWRTGETGELFFGEGSRLTVL.

This clonotype was seen a few times. This chain uses TRBV27 with TRBJ2-2; no reliable D call. The V and J ends lost 3 bases and 7 bases respectively, with 9 bases between them. The CDR3 loop spans 13 amino acids. Germline V CDR1 and CDR2: MNHEY, SMNVEV (reference sequence). The CDR3 loop reads CASSLMGNGELFF. CDR3 nucleotides: TGTGCCAGCAGTTTGATGGGGAACGGGGAGCTGTTTTTT.

J is TRBJ2-3 and V is TRBV15; D remains ambiguous. V lost 3 bases, J lost 3 bases, and 13 bases lay in between. Germline V gives CDR1 LNHNV, CDR2 YYDKDF (reference sequence). This CDR3 region has 15 residues. CDR3: CATSSSRGRTDTQYF. CDR3 nucleotides: TGTGCCACCAGCAGCTCACGAGGCAGGACAGATACGCAGTATTTT.

The chain uses TRBV11-2 and TRBJ2-5, with 13 nucleotides matching TRBD2. The length of the CDR3 is 19 residues. The V gene's germline CDR1 is SGHAT and CDR2 FQNNGV. V lost 1 base, J lost 1 base, and 9 bases stayed unmatched. CDR3 loop: CASSLVRLAGGPIQETQYF. The CDR3 DNA is TGTGCCAGCAGCTTAGTCCGACTAGCGGGAGGCCCCATCCAAGAGACCCAGTACTTC.

The V gene is TRBV20-1, the J gene TRBJ2-2; TRBD2 matches at 7 bases. In germline, CDR1 is DFQATT, CDR2 SNEGSKA (reference sequence). CDR3 length equals 13 residues. V was pared by 0 bases and J by 5 bases, with 0 bases of the junction left unmatched. CDR3 amino acids: CSARDGGTGELFF. The DNA of the CDR3 is TGCAGTGCTAGAGACGGGGGGACCGGGGAGCTGTTTTTT.

The table lists this clonotype with a few counts. The V and J genes are TRBV11-2 and TRBJ2-5; D not certain. In germline, CDR1 is SGHAT, CDR2 FQNNGV. Trimming shortened V by 1 base and J by 2 bases, and 8 bases separated the two germline ends. This CDR3 contains 14 residues. In DNA form, the CDR3 reads TGTGCCAGCAGCTTAGGGCGGTTGCAAGAGACCCAGTACTTC. It encodes CASSLGRLQETQYF. Full variable domain (rest looked up from reference TRBV11-2 and TRBJ2-5): EAGVAQSPRYKIIEKRQSVAFWCNPISGHATLYWYQQILGQGPKLLIQFQNNGVVDDSQLPKDRFSAERLKGVDSTLKIQPAKLEDSAVYLCASSLGRLQETQYFGPGTRLLVL.

J is TRBJ2-1 and V is TRBV19, with D perhaps matching TRBD1 (5 bases). Germline lookup yields CDR1 LNHDA and CDR2 SQIVND (reference sequence). This CDR3 has 15 residues. V lost 4 bases to trimming and J lost 9 bases, with 19 bases between them. CDR3 residues: CASSNKWTILVEQFF. The CDR3 nucleotides read TGTGCCAGTAGTAATAAGTGGACAATTTTAGTTGAGCAGTTCTTC.

The rearrangement uses TRBV9 and TRBJ2-2; D is uncertain. Trimming removed 3 bases from V and 7 bases from J, with 7 bases in between. CDR1 is SGDLS and CDR2 is YYNGEE in the germline V gene. This CDR3 region has 12 residues. CDR3 DNA sequence: TGTGCCAGCAGCGCATCAAACGGGGAGCTGTTTTTT. This codes for CASSASNGELFF.

The chain carries TRBV15 and TRBJ2-3, with D tentatively TRBD2 (5 bases). The CDR3 contains 19 residues. CDR1 LNHNV and CDR2 YYDKDF come from the germline V gene (reference sequence). Deletions cut 3 bases from V and 0 bases from J, with 22 bases between. CDR3 residues: CATSSDLPLRTGSTDTQYF. For the CDR3, the DNA is TGTGCCACCAGCAGCGATCTTCCCCTCCGGACGGGAAGCACAGATACGCAGTATTTT.

This clonotype was seen a single time. The rearrangement joins TRBV10-2 to TRBJ2-7; 7 bases are a match to TRBD1. Per germline, CDR1 WSHSY and CDR2 SAAADI. The CDR3 contains 15 residues. The junction had 9 bases not matched to a gene; V was cut back by 4 bases and J by 3 bases. CDR3 residues: CASSGFAGGLYEQYF. The CDR3 bases are TGCGCCAGCAGTGGTTTCGCAGGGGGTCTCTACGAGCAGTACTTC.